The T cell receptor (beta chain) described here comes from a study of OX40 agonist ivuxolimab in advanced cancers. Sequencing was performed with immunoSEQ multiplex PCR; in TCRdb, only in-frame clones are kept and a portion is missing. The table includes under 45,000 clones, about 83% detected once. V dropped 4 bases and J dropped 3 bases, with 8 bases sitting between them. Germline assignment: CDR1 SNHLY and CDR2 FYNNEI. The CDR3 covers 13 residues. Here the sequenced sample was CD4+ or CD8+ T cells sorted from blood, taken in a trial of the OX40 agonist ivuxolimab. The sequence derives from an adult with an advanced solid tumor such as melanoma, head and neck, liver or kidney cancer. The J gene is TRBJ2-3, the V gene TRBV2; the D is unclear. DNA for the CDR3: TGTGCCAGCAGTGCGTCTAGAACAGATACGCAGTATTTT. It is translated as CASSASRTDTQYF.